These 2 T cell receptor beta chains came from one sample sequenced in a study of regulatory T cells in long-lasting Graves disease. Arm-PCR of CDR3 regions and iRepertoire HTBI primers were used to build TCR beta libraries. TCRdb reprocessed the multiplex PCR reads via MiXCR and lists one record per CDR3 protein. Altogether 400,000 to 450,000 distinct CDR3 sequences are present, around 22% being singletons, with the ten largest covering roughly 30%. Regarding time point: persistent/refractory GD, antithyroid drugs over 5 years with positive TRAb. Researchers made the TCR library from RNA that was extracted from PBMCs. The sample in question was peripheral blood mononuclear cells (PBMCs), obtained when the disease was refractory, from a patient treated with antithyroid drugs. The receptor set was obtained from a female donor with Graves disease.

This clonotype appeared many times. The rearrangement uses TRBV6-1 and TRBJ2-7; D uncertain. V lost 1 base and J 4 bases, leaving 8 bases between the germline ends. Germline V gene lookup returns CDR1 MNHNS and CDR2 SASEGT. The CDR3 loop spans 13 amino acids. The CDR3 loop reads CASSEERAYEQYF. The CDR3 bases are TGTGCCAGCAGTGAAGAACGGGCTTACGAGCAGTACTTC.

The V call is TRBV4-1, the J call TRBJ2-7; D call uncertain. The germline V gene encodes CDR1 MGHRA and CDR2 YSYEKL. This CDR3 has 14 amino acids. The germline V and J ends were trimmed by 6 bases and 1 base, with 13 bases remaining between them. CDR3 in DNA: TGCGCCAGCAGTCCCCAGGTGGAGTCCTACGAGCAGTACTTC. This encodes CASSPQVESYEQYF.